This is a list of T cell receptor beta chains from one sample in a study of identical twins. Each CDR3 protein is one row after TCRdb ran MiXCR on the 5' RACE reads. The data contain 650,000 to 750,000 distinct CDR3 sequences, 21% of them singletons. These sequences were also reported in another study, on T cells expressing NK-cell markers.

Sample: PBMCs. The receptors originated from a woman under 30 in good health. Both conserved end residues are part of each CDR3. A D gene is named only where the DNA matches it firmly. Clone size is stated in some rows and not others, as once, few, many or a class when expanded.

d_gene: TRBD2; j_gene: TRBJ2-7; abundance: many; v_gene: TRBV12-3/TRBV12-4; CDR3aa: CASSLASGTSREQYF; CDR3nt: TGTGCCAGCAGTTTAGCTTCCGGGACTAGCAGGGAGCAGTACTTC
d_gene: TRBD2; j_gene: TRBJ2-2; abundance: .; v_gene: TRBV12-3/TRBV12-4; CDR3aa: CASSLTGGRAGELFF; CDR3nt: TGTGCCAGCAGTTTAACGGGGGGGCGAGCCGGGGAGCTGTTTTTT
d_gene: .; j_gene: TRBJ1-6; abundance: few; v_gene: TRBV28; CDR3aa: CASSLIGNSPLHF; CDR3nt: TGTGCCAGCAGTTTGATCGGGAATTCACCCCTCCACTTT
d_gene: .; j_gene: TRBJ2-7; abundance: .; v_gene: TRBV5-5; CDR3aa: CASSLGAGLEQYF; CDR3nt: TGTGCCAGCAGCTTGGGCGCGGGTCTCGAGCAGTACTTC
d_gene: .; j_gene: TRBJ2-3; abundance: few; v_gene: TRBV3-1; CDR3aa: CASSQGKTSRVLGDTQYF; CDR3nt: TGTGCCAGCAGCCAAGGGAAAACTAGCCGCGTGTTGGGGGATACGCAGTATTTT
d_gene: .; j_gene: TRBJ2-7; abundance: few; v_gene: TRBV29-1; CDR3aa: CSAGDGGSWEQYF; CDR3nt: TGCAGCGCCGGGGACGGTGGTTCTTGGGAGCAGTACTTC
d_gene: TRBD2; j_gene: TRBJ2-1; abundance: .; v_gene: TRBV7-8; CDR3aa: CASSPLAGVGHEQFF; CDR3nt: TGTGCCAGCAGCCCATTAGCGGGAGTGGGTCATGAGCAGTTCTTC
d_gene: TRBD2; j_gene: TRBJ2-1; abundance: few; v_gene: TRBV5-1; CDR3aa: CASSLEAGGTYNEQFF; CDR3nt: TGCGCCAGCAGCTTGGAGGCGGGAGGGACCTACAATGAGCAGTTCTTC
d_gene: .; j_gene: TRBJ2-5; abundance: .; v_gene: TRBV3-1; CDR3aa: CASSLREEETQYF; CDR3nt: TGTGCCAGCAGTCTGCGTGAGGAGGAGACCCAGTACTTC
d_gene: .; j_gene: TRBJ2-2; abundance: few; v_gene: TRBV27; CDR3aa: CASSSSYTGELFF; CDR3nt: TGTGCCAGCAGTTCCTCCTACACCGGGGAGCTGTTTTTT
d_gene: .; j_gene: TRBJ1-2; abundance: .; v_gene: TRBV20-1; CDR3aa: CSARGARPTF; CDR3nt: TGCAGTGCTAGGGGGGCCCGCCCCACCTTC
d_gene: .; j_gene: TRBJ1-2; abundance: few; v_gene: TRBV4-3; CDR3aa: CASSHPGTNYGYTF; CDR3nt: TGCGCCAGCAGCCACCCGGGAACCAACTATGGCTACACCTTC
d_gene: TRBD1; j_gene: TRBJ1-2; abundance: many; v_gene: TRBV24-1; CDR3aa: CATSDPTDRGLHRYTF; CDR3nt: TGTGCCACCAGTGATCCGACGGACAGGGGGCTCCATCGCTACACCTTC
d_gene: TRBD2; j_gene: TRBJ2-3; abundance: .; v_gene: TRBV5-5; CDR3aa: CASRERDYTDTQYF; CDR3nt: TGTGCCAGCAGGGAGCGGGATTACACAGATACGCAGTATTTT
d_gene: .; j_gene: TRBJ2-5; abundance: .; v_gene: TRBV5-1; CDR3aa: CASSFSAATLQETQYF; CDR3nt: TGCGCCAGCAGCTTCTCAGCGGCGACGCTCCAAGAGACCCAGTACTTC
d_gene: TRBD1; j_gene: TRBJ1-1; abundance: few; v_gene: TRBV12-5; CDR3aa: CASGSGQANTEAFF; CDR3nt: TGTGCTAGTGGTTCCGGACAGGCGAACACTGAAGCTTTCTTT
d_gene: .; j_gene: TRBJ2-3; abundance: many; v_gene: TRBV6-2/TRBV6-3; CDR3aa: CASSSLRSSPGYF; CDR3nt: TGTGCCAGCAGTTCCTTACGGTCCTCCCCTGGGTATTTT
d_gene: .; j_gene: TRBJ2-3; abundance: few; v_gene: TRBV20-1; CDR3aa: CSGRKDTDTQYF; CDR3nt: TGCAGCGGCCGTAAGGACACAGATACGCAGTATTTT
d_gene: .; j_gene: TRBJ2-1; abundance: few; v_gene: TRBV15; CDR3aa: CATSPGDSNYNEQFF; CDR3nt: TGTGCCACCAGCCCAGGGGACTCTAACTACAATGAGCAGTTCTTC
d_gene: .; j_gene: TRBJ2-1; abundance: many; v_gene: TRBV12-3/TRBV12-4; CDR3aa: CASSLFGYNEQFF; CDR3nt: TGTGCCAGCAGCTTGTTTGGCTACAATGAGCAGTTCTTC
d_gene: TRBD1; j_gene: TRBJ2-2; abundance: .; v_gene: TRBV29-1; CDR3aa: CSVQGDRASSAGELFF; CDR3nt: TGCAGCGTACAGGGGGACAGGGCGTCATCCGCCGGGGAGCTGTTTTTT
d_gene: .; j_gene: TRBJ1-5; abundance: .; v_gene: TRBV6-5; CDR3aa: CASSYDGGYNQPQHF; CDR3nt: TGTGCCAGCAGTTACGACGGGGGTTACAATCAGCCCCAGCATTTT
d_gene: .; j_gene: TRBJ2-1; abundance: .; v_gene: TRBV3-1; CDR3aa: CASSQVSRSYLNNEQFF; CDR3nt: TGTGCCAGCAGCCAAGTATCCAGGTCCTATCTGAACAATGAGCAGTTCTTC
d_gene: TRBD1; j_gene: TRBJ2-1; abundance: few; v_gene: TRBV4-2; CDR3aa: CASSQATGKSYNEQFF; CDR3nt: TGTGCCAGCAGCCAAGCGACAGGGAAGTCCTACAATGAGCAGTTCTTC
d_gene: .; j_gene: TRBJ1-2; abundance: .; v_gene: TRBV5-1; CDR3aa: CASSLQRGNYGYTF; CDR3nt: TGCGCCAGCAGCTTGCAGAGGGGTAACTATGGCTACACCTTC
d_gene: TRBD1; j_gene: TRBJ1-6; abundance: many; v_gene: TRBV5-1; CDR3aa: CASTEGQGGSPLHF; CDR3nt: TGCGCCAGCACCGAGGGACAGGGCGGTTCACCCCTCCACTTT
d_gene: .; j_gene: TRBJ2-7; abundance: .; v_gene: TRBV4-3; CDR3aa: CASSQTLRVCEQYF; CDR3nt: TGCGCCAGCAGCCAGACCCTGCGGGTGTGCGAGCAGTACTTC
d_gene: TRBD1; j_gene: TRBJ2-1; abundance: few; v_gene: TRBV20-1; CDR3aa: CSARQGASHNEQFF; CDR3nt: TGCAGTGCTAGACAGGGGGCGTCCCACAATGAGCAGTTCTTC
d_gene: .; j_gene: TRBJ2-5; abundance: once; v_gene: TRBV3-1; CDR3aa: CASSHGRQGTQYF; CDR3nt: TGTGCCAGCAGCCATGGCCGGCAGGGGACCCAGTACTTC
d_gene: .; j_gene: TRBJ2-2; abundance: .; v_gene: TRBV20-1; CDR3aa: CSASDLLSGELFF; CDR3nt: TGCAGTGCTAGTGACCTTCTTTCCGGGGAGCTGTTTTTT
d_gene: TRBD2; j_gene: TRBJ2-5; abundance: few; v_gene: TRBV12-3/TRBV12-4; CDR3aa: CASSLKVVTSGFQETQYF; CDR3nt: TGTGCCAGCAGTTTAAAAGTCGTAACTAGCGGGTTCCAAGAGACCCAGTACTTC
d_gene: TRBD1; j_gene: TRBJ1-1; abundance: .; v_gene: TRBV10-3; CDR3aa: CAISRGQRNTEAFF; CDR3nt: TGTGCCATCAGCAGGGGACAGAGGAACACTGAAGCTTTCTTT
d_gene: TRBD2; j_gene: TRBJ2-4; abundance: many; v_gene: TRBV20-1; CDR3aa: CSAIRLAGGDPLAKNIQYF; CDR3nt: TGCAGTGCTATCCGACTAGCGGGGGGGGACCCACTAGCCAAAAACATTCAGTACTTC
d_gene: .; j_gene: TRBJ1-1; abundance: many; v_gene: TRBV10-3; CDR3aa: CATRLGAEAFF; CDR3nt: TGTGCCACCCGGCTGGGGGCTGAAGCTTTCTTT
d_gene: TRBD2; j_gene: TRBJ2-1; abundance: many; v_gene: TRBV5-1; CDR3aa: CASSLVGLAEYNEQFF; CDR3nt: TGCGCCAGCAGCTTGGTAGGACTAGCGGAGTACAATGAGCAGTTCTTC
d_gene: TRBD2; j_gene: TRBJ2-3; abundance: .; v_gene: TRBV20-1; CDR3aa: CSARRRAGGADTQYF; CDR3nt: TGCAGTGCTAGACGTCGGGCGGGGGGCGCAGATACGCAGTATTTT
d_gene: .; j_gene: TRBJ2-1; abundance: few; v_gene: TRBV12-3/TRBV12-4; CDR3aa: CASSEFDEQFF; CDR3nt: TGTGCCAGCAGTGAGTTCGATGAGCAGTTCTTC
d_gene: TRBD1; j_gene: TRBJ1-5; abundance: few; v_gene: TRBV2; CDR3aa: CASRRSPDRAEPQHF; CDR3nt: TGTGCCAGCAGGAGAAGCCCCGACAGGGCTGAGCCCCAGCATTTT
d_gene: .; j_gene: TRBJ2-1; abundance: few; v_gene: TRBV6-2/TRBV6-3; CDR3aa: CASSRTGPLYNEQFF; CDR3nt: TGTGCCAGCAGTCGAACAGGGCCCCTCTACAATGAGCAGTTCTTC
d_gene: .; j_gene: TRBJ2-1; abundance: .; v_gene: TRBV5-1; CDR3aa: CASRWATSYNEQFF; CDR3nt: TGCGCCAGCAGGTGGGCCACTAGCTACAATGAGCAGTTCTTC